This note documents a single TCR beta chain sequence. Antigen unknown. Trimming cost V 0 bases and J 2 bases, with 7 bases left between them. This CDR3 is built from 13 residues. Germline lookup yields CDR1 DFQATT and CDR2 SNEGSKA (reference sequence). These data are taken from a study of T cells after yellow fever vaccination. Across the study: SMART-Seq v4 Ultra Low Input served to prepare low-cell-number fractions. Study observations and caveats: Across the CD4 and CD8 compartments, a small share of clonotypes was present in both.

TCRdb reanalysed the 5' RACE reads using MiXCR and keeps one entry per CDR3 protein. The sample carries 250,000 to 300,000 distinct CDR3 sequences, about 10% recorded once. The chain uses TRBV20-1 and TRBJ1-2; no clear D. This clonotype was sampled from a man younger than 35 who received the YFV17D yellow fever vaccine. Sequenced here: CD4+ T cells sorted from PBMCs, sampled 5 days after the yellow fever booster vaccination. This CDR3 reads CSARDLSNYGYTF. The CDR3 DNA sequence: TGCAGTGCTAGAGATCTCAGCAACTATGGCTACACCTTC.